Each of the 25 T cell receptor beta chains below was sequenced from the same sample in a study of T-cell reconstitution after alpha-beta-depleted transplantation in children. Unique molecular identifiers were incorporated during preparation of the TCRbeta library. Via MiXCR, TCRdb re-called the PCR reads, giving one row per CDR3 protein. The table shows hundreds of thousands of distinct CDR3 sequences, with under 15% occurring only once. Sequencing used PBMCs, mostly from graft donor cells, obtained 360 days after TCRalphabeta/CD19-depleted stem cell transplant. The origin of the receptors is a male patient younger than 18 who had a stem cell transplant for acute myeloid leukemia, so the T cells may come from the graft donor.

The chain uses TRBV20-1 and TRBJ2-2, with TRBD1 as a possible D gene (5 bases). Germline CDR1 and CDR2: DFQATT and SNEGSKA (reference sequence). V lost 2 bases and J 1 base, leaving 14 bases between the germline ends. CDR3 length equals 16 residues. The CDR3 is CSARIARTLNTGELFF. CDR3 coding DNA: TGCAGTGCTAGAATCGCCCGGACACTGAACACCGGGGAGCTGTTTTTT.

In this sample, this clonotype turned up a few times. This chain joins TRBV12-3 or TRBV12-4 and TRBJ2-4; 10 nucleotides align to TRBD2. After removal of 5 bases from V and 7 bases from J, the junction contained 23 bases not matched to a gene. This CDR3 is 20 amino acids long. The CDR3 DNA is TGTGCCAGCAGTCCGAGGGGATCTCCGGGACTAGCGTTGGGGCGGAACATTCAGTACTTC. It yields the protein CASSPRGSPGLALGRNIQYF.

This clonotype was found a few times. This chain joins TRBV7-9 and TRBJ2-5; the D gene could be TRBD1 or TRBD2 (5 bases each). Trimming left V 11 bases short and J 5 bases short, with 12 bases between. Germline loops: CDR1 SEHNR, CDR2 FQNEAQ (reference sequence). CDR3 length: 11 residues. CDR3 in amino acids: CAWDHPETQYF. The CDR3, as DNA: TGTGCCTGGGACCACCCGGAGACCCAGTACTTC.

J is TRBJ2-2 and V is TRBV7-4; D is tentatively TRBD1 or TRBD2 (6 bases each). The CDR3 runs to 16 residues. CDR1 and CDR2 from the germline V gene are SGHVT and SQSDAQ. V gave up 5 bases and J gave up 2 bases, with 15 bases separating them. CDR3 nucleotides: TGTGCCAGCAGCCTATACAGGGAGGTCAACACCGGGGAGCTGTTTTTT. Its translation: CASSLYREVNTGELFF.

This clonotype has a handful of counts. The chain joins TRBV7-9 to TRBJ2-2, with D unclear. Trimming shortened V by 11 bases and J by 7 bases, and 26 bases separated the two germline ends. CDR3 size: 16 residues. Germline CDR1 is SEHNR and CDR2 is FQNEAQ (reference sequence). The CDR3 DNA follows: TGTGCCTTCCTGAATGGCCCCAGCCTATATTACGGGGAGCTGTTTTTT. Amino acids: CAFLNGPSLYYGELFF.

Only a few counts were recorded for this clonotype. The chain joins TRBV25-1 to TRBJ1-4; 7 bases are a match to TRBD1. The CDR3 consists of 18 residues. Trimming at V came to 2 bases and at J to 1 base, leaving 10 bases not matched to a gene. Germline V gene data show CDR1 as MGHDK and CDR2 as SYGVNS. The CDR3 DNA reads TGTGCCAGCAGTGAAAGAGGAGGGGGCCCCCTAACTAATGAAAAACTGTTTTTT. It encodes CASSERGGGPLTNEKLFF. The variable domain in full, with the rest retrieved from reference TRBV25-1 and TRBJ1-4, is EADIYQTPRYLVIGTGKKITLECSQTMGHDKMYWYQQDPGMELHLIHYSYGVNSTEKGDLSSESTVSRIRTEHFPLTLESARPSHTSQYLCASSERGGGPLTNEKLFFGSGTQLSVL.

The gene calls are TRBV27 and TRBJ1-2; D remains unclear. The CDR3 sequence is 13 residues long. Trimming took off 5 bases at V and 0 bases at J, with 7 bases between the two ends. Per the germline V gene, CDR1 is MNHEY and CDR2 is SMNVEV (reference sequence). The CDR3 region has the DNA TGTGCCAGCAGTCGGGAGTCTAACTATGGCTACACCTTC. Translating it yields CASSRESNYGYTF.

Ten or more counts support this clonotype. This chain connects TRBV11-2 to TRBJ2-1; the match to TRBD2 covers 10 bases. Germline V gene data show CDR1 as SGHAT and CDR2 as FQNNGV. V lost 3 bases and J lost 7; bases outside the gene matches: 6. This CDR3 contains 15 residues. Here the CDR3 reads CASSFTSGTGNEQFF. The CDR3 DNA is TGTGCCAGCAGCTTTACTAGCGGGACGGGGAATGAGCAGTTCTTC.

The chain is built from TRBV29-1 and TRBJ2-7, with D perhaps matching TRBD2 (7 bases). Germline V gene lookup returns CDR1 SQVTM and CDR2 ANQGSEA. The CDR3 runs to 15 residues. V shed 4 bases and J shed 5 bases, with 21 bases lying between them. The CDR3 region has the DNA TGCAGCGTTGTCCGAAGGGGGGGAGAAAAGGACGAGCAGTACTTC. This translates into CSVVRRGGEKDEQYF.

This rearrangement joins TRBV7-2 to TRBJ2-2; D unclear. The V and J ends lost 7 bases and 4 bases respectively, with 10 bases between them. The germline V gene encodes CDR1 SGHTA and CDR2 FQGNSA. CDR3 size: 13 residues. DNA for the CDR3: TGTGCCAGCAACAGCGCGCTCACCGGGGAGCTGTTTTTT. Amino acid sequence: CASNSALTGELFF.

This chain links TRBV28 with TRBJ2-1; 10 nucleotides align to TRBD1. The CDR3 runs to 14 residues. V shed 2 bases, J shed 7 bases, and the junction held 2 bases outside the gene matches. The germline CDR1 and CDR2 sequences are MDHEN and SYDVKM. CDR3: CASSLRQGANEQFF. DNA of the CDR3: TGTGCCAGCAGTTTAAGACAGGGGGCTAATGAGCAGTTCTTC.

This clonotype was counted between two and nine times. V usage is TRBV6-1 and J usage is TRBJ1-1, with D unresolved. Looked up from germline, CDR1 is MNHNS and CDR2 is SASEGT. Trimming left V 6 bases short and J 0 bases short, with 8 bases between. CDR3 length: 13 amino acids. CDR3 in amino acids: CASRITMNTEAFF. The DNA of the CDR3 is TGTGCCAGCAGGATAACAATGAACACTGAAGCTTTCTTT.

This clonotype was counted only a few times. The V call is TRBV29-1, the J call TRBJ1-1; D is possibly TRBD1 (5 bases). The CDR3 consists of 15 residues. Germline V gene data show CDR1 as SQVTM and CDR2 as ANQGSEA. Trimming pared 1 base from V and 2 bases from J, leaving 14 bases between. CDR3 DNA: TGCAGCGTTGAAGTGGGTGGGGGATCTAACACTGAAGCTTTCTTT. This translates into CSVEVGGGSNTEAFF.

This clonotype was observed a few times. This chain connects TRBV11-2 to TRBJ2-5; tentatively, D is TRBD1 (6 bases). CDR1 is SGHAT and CDR2 is FQNNGV in the germline V gene. The CDR3 has 15 residues. V gave up 1 base and J gave up 4 bases, with 13 bases separating them. The CDR3 spells CASSLVPTGLETQYF. The CDR3 DNA sequence: TGTGCCAGCAGCTTAGTCCCTACAGGGTTAGAGACCCAGTACTTC.

J is TRBJ2-7 and V is TRBV5-5, with no clear D. This CDR3 is 15 amino acids long. Trimming removed 3 bases at V and 7 bases at J, with 20 bases between. In germline, CDR1 is SGHKS, CDR2 YYEKEE (reference sequence). The CDR3 nucleotides are TGTGCCAGCAGCTCGAGGTGGCCCACCCAAATGGAGCAGTACTTC. As protein: CASSSRWPTQMEQYF.

This chain links TRBV19 with TRBJ2-1, with unresolved D. This CDR3 region has 13 residues. Trimming removed 2 bases at V and 10 bases at J, with 12 bases between. CDR1 and CDR2 (germline): LNHDA, SQIVND (reference sequence). This chain's CDR3 is CASSISVRSEQFF. The DNA of the CDR3 is TGTGCCAGTAGTATATCTGTCAGGAGCGAGCAGTTCTTC.

This clonotype was counted once. The V and J genes are TRBV30 and TRBJ2-3; 9 bases align to TRBD2. Unmatched junction bases numbered 8, after V lost 3 bases and J lost 4 bases. The CDR3 spans 15 residues. Germline CDR1 is GTSNPN and CDR2 is SVGIG (reference sequence). In DNA, the CDR3 is TGTGCCTGGAGAACTCCAGCGGGAGGCCCAGATACGCAGTATTTT. It encodes CAWRTPAGGPDTQYF. The whole variable domain, remainder taken from reference TRBV30 and TRBJ2-3, is SQTIHQWPATLVQPVGSPLSLECTVEGTSNPNLYWYRQAAGRGLQLLFYSVGIGQISSEVPQNLSASRPQDRQFILSSKKLLLSDSGFYLCAWRTPAGGPDTQYFGPGTRLTVL.

This clonotype was seen a few times. The V and J genes are TRBV20-1 and TRBJ2-1; D unresolved. In germline, CDR1 is DFQATT, CDR2 SNEGSKA (reference sequence). This CDR3 region has 18 residues. V lost 2 bases to trimming and J lost 0 bases, with 20 bases between them. This chain's CDR3 is CSARPSSSWLRSYNEQFF. In nucleotides, the CDR3 is TGCAGTGCTAGACCTTCTTCGAGTTGGCTACGCTCCTACAATGAGCAGTTCTTC.

This chain links TRBV7-2 with TRBJ2-7; D remains unclear. Trimming took off 1 base at V and 2 bases at J, with 12 bases between the two ends. This CDR3 has 15 residues. Germline-derived CDR1 and CDR2 are SGHTA and FQGNSA. The CDR3 bases are TGTGCCAGCAGCTTAGTGGCGGAGCCACCCTACGAGCAGTACTTC. Its protein is CASSLVAEPPYEQYF.

This clonotype has a count of ten or more. This sequence joins TRBV6-5 and TRBJ2-7, with TRBD1 identical over 10 bases. From germline, CDR1 is MNHEY and CDR2 SVGAGI. There are 16 residues in the CDR3. The V and J ends lost 2 bases and 2 bases, in that order; junction bases with no gene match: 6. The CDR3 loop is CASSYGTGTGAYEQYF. The CDR3 bases are TGTGCCAGCAGTTACGGAACCGGGACAGGGGCCTACGAGCAGTACTTC.

The gene calls are TRBV25-1 and TRBJ2-5; D may be TRBD1 or TRBD2 (7 bases each). This CDR3 spans 16 amino acids. Trimming left V 5 bases short and J 4 bases short, with 20 bases between. The germline CDR1 and CDR2 sequences are MGHDK and SYGVNS. The CDR3 DNA is TGTGCCAGCAGTCCAAGGGAGGGGGCACTGCGAGAGACCCAGTACTTC. Its protein product is CASSPREGALRETQYF.

This clonotype was observed a single time. The V and J genes are TRBV30 and TRBJ2-3, with 13 bases matching TRBD2. This CDR3 region has 16 residues. V was pared by 2 bases and J by 4 bases, with 6 bases of the junction left unmatched. Germline V gives CDR1 GTSNPN, CDR2 SVGIG (reference sequence). CDR3 residues: CAWSRGLAGVADTQYF. CDR3 coding DNA: TGTGCCTGGAGTCGCGGACTAGCGGGAGTGGCAGATACGCAGTATTTT.

The rearrangement uses TRBV12-3 or TRBV12-4 and TRBJ2-3, with D hard to call. The V gene lost 2 bases and the J gene lost 4 bases, with 13 bases spanning the gap. This CDR3 has 15 residues. The DNA for the CDR3 is TGTGCCAGCAGTTTAAACTTTCTTTATGCAGATACGCAGTATTTT. This codes for CASSLNFLYADTQYF.

J is TRBJ1-1 and V is TRBV5-1; 7 nucleotides align to TRBD1. There are 15 residues in the CDR3. After removal of 3 bases from V and 4 bases from J, the junction contained 9 bases not matched to a gene. Germline assignment: CDR1 SGHRS and CDR2 YFSETQ. CDR3 sequence: CASSSLVQGTTEAFF. CDR3 DNA sequence: TGCGCCAGCAGCTCATTGGTACAGGGGACCACTGAAGCTTTCTTT.

This clonotype was observed a handful of times. V usage is TRBV3-1 and J usage is TRBJ2-1; tentatively, D is TRBD2 (6 bases). In germline, CDR1 is LGHDT, CDR2 YNNKEL (reference sequence). V shed 1 base and J shed 1 base, with 14 bases lying between them. CDR3 length: 17 amino acids. The CDR3 sequence is CASSQAPGESSYNEQFF. As DNA, the CDR3 is TGTGCCAGCAGCCAAGCGCCGGGAGAAAGTTCCTACAATGAGCAGTTCTTC.